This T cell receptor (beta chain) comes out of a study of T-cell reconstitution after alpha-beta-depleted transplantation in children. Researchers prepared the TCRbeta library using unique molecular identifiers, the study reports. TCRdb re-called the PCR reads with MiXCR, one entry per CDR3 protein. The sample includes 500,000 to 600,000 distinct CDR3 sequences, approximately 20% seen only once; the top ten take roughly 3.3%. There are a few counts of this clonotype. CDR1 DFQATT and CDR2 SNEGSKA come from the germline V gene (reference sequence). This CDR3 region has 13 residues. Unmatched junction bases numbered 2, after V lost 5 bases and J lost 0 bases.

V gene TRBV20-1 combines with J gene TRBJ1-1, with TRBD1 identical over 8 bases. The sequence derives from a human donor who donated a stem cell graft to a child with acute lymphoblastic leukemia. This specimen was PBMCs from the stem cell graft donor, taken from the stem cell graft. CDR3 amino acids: CSAWDRMNTEAFF. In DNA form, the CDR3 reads TGCAGTGCTTGGGACAGGATGAACACTGAAGCTTTCTTT.